The entry below gives a single TCR beta chain sequence along with its context. The data are from a study of shared T cell receptors in the human thymus. Germline CDR1 reads SGDLS; CDR2 reads YYNGEE. J gave up 7 bases and V 4 bases, and 17 bases lay outside the gene matches. CDR3 length: 18 amino acids. The repertoire was sequenced with immunoSEQ multiplex PCR; TCRdb's copy has only in-frame clones and lacks some. The sample holds approximately 660,000 clones, over 75% seen once. These data also formed part of another study, on human thymus T cells. That work contributes: The donors were infants in Finland with congenital heart defects, otherwise immunologically healthy. The study used thymus tissue resected during corrective heart surgery. The authors found apparently biased V and J gene usage in thymic and blood repertoires. Reports from related research described highly overlapping thymic repertoires among unrelated individuals.

V gene TRBV9 combines with J gene TRBJ2-7; TRBD2 agrees at 13 bases. The sequencing input was thymocytes. This TCR came from a boy under three years old with a congenital heart defect. In nucleotides, the CDR3 is TGTGCCAGCAGCTCCGGCGGAGGGGGACTAGCGGGAATCAAGGAGCAGTACTTC. Translated: CASSSGGGGLAGIKEQYF.